The 26 T cell receptor beta chains reported below all come from one sample, sequenced in a study of CD8 T cells in ankylosing spondylitis. TCRdb analysed the 5' RACE reads with MiXCR anew, one entry per CDR3 protein. The table includes some 350,000 distinct CDR3 sequences, roughly 15% detected once. The sequenced sample was blood, either unsorted or a sorted T cell fraction (not recorded which). These receptors were taken from a male donor with ankylosing spondylitis or in good health (not recorded which).

This clonotype has a count of ten or more. The rearrangement uses TRBV6-1 and TRBJ1-1; no firm D call. The CDR3 is 11 residues long. V was pared by 6 bases and J by 2 bases, with 4 bases between. The germline CDR1 and CDR2 sequences are MNHNS and SASEGT. CDR3 protein: CASRVNTEAFF. The CDR3 DNA follows: TGTGCCAGCAGGGTAAACACTGAAGCTTTCTTT.

This chain links TRBV14 with TRBJ2-1, with a possible D match to TRBD2 (6 bases). The CDR3 spans 15 residues. CDR1 is SGHDN and CDR2 is FVKESK in the germline V gene. Trimming cost V 2 bases and J 7 bases, with 15 bases left between them. For the CDR3, the DNA is TGTGCCAGCAGCCAATACGGGGGTTTCTTAAATGAGCAGTTCTTC. Its translation is CASSQYGGFLNEQFF.

The V gene is TRBV6-5, the J gene TRBJ2-3; perhaps TRBD1 as D (5 bases). V lost 4 bases and J 4 bases, leaving 12 bases between the germline ends. The CDR3 covers 14 residues. Per the germline V gene, CDR1 is MNHEY and CDR2 is SVGAGI. The CDR3 DNA reads TGTGCCAGCAGTTCCTCCAGGGATTCAGATACGCAGTATTTT. This codes for CASSSSRDSDTQYF.

This clonotype was picked up a small number of times. V gene TRBV2 combines with J gene TRBJ1-1; no clear D gene. With 7 bases removed from V and 6 bases from J, the gap between germline ends came to 6 bases. This CDR3 is built from 10 residues. The germline gives CDR1 SNHLY, CDR2 FYNNEI. The CDR3, as DNA: TGTGCCAGCAAGGAAGCTGAAGCTTTCTTT. Amino acids: CASKEAEAFF.

This clonotype was counted between two and nine times. V usage is TRBV29-1 and J usage is TRBJ1-4, with D perhaps TRBD1 (5 bases). The CDR3 is 14 amino acids. In germline, CDR1 is SQVTM, CDR2 ANQGSEA. V was pared by 5 bases and J by 5 bases, with 15 bases between. The CDR3 region is CSVYGLGGNEKLFF. The CDR3 DNA follows: TGCAGCGTTTATGGGTTGGGGGGGAATGAAAAACTGTTTTTT.

The sample holds one count of this clonotype. V is TRBV6-1 and J is TRBJ2-5; 7 positions match TRBD1. Germline V gene sequence: CDR1 MNHNS, CDR2 SASEGT. The V gene end was trimmed by 7 bases and the J gene end by 4 bases; junction bases not matched to a gene: 12. The CDR3 consists of 15 residues. The CDR3 nucleotides are TGTGCCAGCACTCGGGACAGCTGGGGTGGAGAGACCCAGTACTTC. It is translated as CASTRDSWGGETQYF.

The J gene is TRBJ2-5, the V gene TRBV7-9; D is ambiguous. This CDR3 spans 14 amino acids. Looked up from germline, CDR1 is SEHNR and CDR2 is FQNEAQ (reference sequence). V was shortened by 1 base and J by 2 bases, with 8 bases between the two germline ends. The CDR3 DNA reads as TGTGCCAGCAGCTTAGTTCGAGAGCAAGAGACCCAGTACTTC. Amino acid sequence: CASSLVREQETQYF.

The gene calls are TRBV5-1 and TRBJ2-5, with D unclear. Germline CDR1 is SGHRS and CDR2 is YFSETQ. The germline V and J ends were trimmed by 1 base and 5 bases, with 15 bases remaining between them. There are 15 residues in the CDR3. The CDR3 reads CASSLMTPLKETQYF. CDR3 nucleotide sequence: TGCGCCAGCAGCTTGATGACCCCCCTCAAGGAGACCCAGTACTTC.

V usage is TRBV3-1 and J usage is TRBJ2-7; D call uncertain. This CDR3 spans 16 amino acids. CDR1 and CDR2 from the germline V gene are LGHDT and YNNKEL (reference sequence). V was clipped by 0 bases and J by 4 bases, with 16 bases between them. This CDR3 reads CASSQDPRAFLYEQYF. In DNA, the CDR3 is TGTGCCAGCAGCCAAGACCCTAGGGCTTTCTTATACGAGCAGTACTTC.

The chain has TRBV5-1 and TRBJ2-5, with TRBD2 as a possible D gene (5 bases). This CDR3 contains 15 residues. Germline CDR1 and CDR2: SGHRS and YFSETQ. V was trimmed by 0 bases and J by 1 base, leaving 10 bases between them. CDR3 bases: TGCGCCAGCAGCTTGGGTTCTAGCCCCCAAGAGACCCAGTACTTC. This translates into CASSLGSSPQETQYF.

This clonotype was counted at least ten times. The J gene is TRBJ2-1, the V gene TRBV2; D call uncertain. The germline gives CDR1 SNHLY, CDR2 FYNNEI. CDR3 length equals 14 residues. The germline V and J ends were trimmed by 6 bases and 5 bases, with 14 bases remaining between them. The CDR3 sequence is CASRRFGSDNEQFF. The CDR3 bases are TGTGCCAGCAGGAGATTCGGATCTGACAATGAGCAGTTCTTC.

This clonotype was counted only a few times. The V call is TRBV6-6, the J call TRBJ1-2; D unclear. This CDR3 is 12 amino acids long. V lost 6 bases and J 6 bases, leaving 11 bases between the germline ends. CDR1 and CDR2 (germline): MNHNY, SVGAGI (reference sequence). In DNA, the CDR3 is TGTGCCAGCAGCCCCAACCCCGATGGCTACACCTTC. Translated: CASSPNPDGYTF.

The chain carries TRBV4-1 and TRBJ1-3, with D uncertain. There are 13 residues in the CDR3. V was cut by 0 bases and J by 8 bases, with 8 bases left in between. Germline V gene data show CDR1 as MGHRA and CDR2 as YSYEKL. CDR3 nucleotides: TGCGCCAGCAGCCAAGAGGAAGGGTACACCATATATTTT. Amino acid sequence: CASSQEEGYTIYF.

This chain joins TRBV5-1 and TRBJ2-2, with D hard to call. The CDR3 extends over 14 amino acids. The V gene's germline CDR1 is SGHRS and CDR2 YFSETQ. The V end was cut by 0 bases, the J end by 6 bases, with 9 bases between. The CDR3 sequence: CASSLVRPPGELFF. In nucleotides, the CDR3 is TGCGCCAGCAGCTTGGTTCGTCCCCCCGGGGAGCTGTTTTTT.

The chain has TRBV7-6 and TRBJ2-7; the D call may be TRBD1 or TRBD2 (5 bases each). V gave up 5 bases and J gave up 2 bases, with 22 bases separating them. The CDR3 sequence is 17 residues long. The germline gives CDR1 SGHVS, CDR2 FNYEAQ. CDR3 bases: TGTGCCAGCAGCCTCGACAGCGGTCCCGGATCTGCCTACGAGCAGTACTTC. Amino acids: CASSLDSGPGSAYEQYF.

In this sample, this clonotype turned up many times. The rearrangement joins TRBV21-1 to TRBJ2-5; no check of the table's D call, TRBD2, against the DNA was made. TRBV21-1 is annotated as a pseudogene. This CDR3 has 17 amino acids. CDR3 nucleotide sequence: TGTGCCAGCAGCACTGCTCTCGGTGGAGGGATAGAAGAGACCCAGTACTTC. Translated: CASSTALGGGIEETQYF.

This clonotype was seen a few times. The rearrangement uses TRBV12-3 or TRBV12-4 and TRBJ1-1; 7 bases fit TRBD1. The CDR3 contains 13 residues. Trimming at V came to 3 bases and at J to 4 bases, leaving 2 bases not matched to a gene. CDR3 coding DNA: TGTGCCAGCAGTTTGACAGGGCCCACTGAAGCTTTCTTT. It yields the protein CASSLTGPTEAFF.

This clonotype was observed many times. V is TRBV5-1 and J is TRBJ1-1; D gene uncertain. Germline lookup yields CDR1 SGHRS and CDR2 YFSETQ. Trimming took 0 bases from V and 2 from J, leaving 5 bases between them. The CDR3 covers 13 residues. CDR3 sequence reads: CASSLAPNTEAFF. The CDR3 DNA reads as TGCGCCAGCAGCTTGGCCCCAAACACTGAAGCTTTCTTT.

V and J are TRBV5-1 and TRBJ1-1; D is perhaps TRBD1 (6 bases). The CDR3 contains 14 residues. V was cut by 0 bases and J by 4 bases, with 10 bases left in between. Germline V gene sequence: CDR1 SGHRS, CDR2 YFSETQ. The CDR3 region is CASSLGGASTEAFF. The CDR3 coding sequence is TGCGCCAGCAGCTTGGGGGGGGCGAGCACTGAAGCTTTCTTT.

There are many counts of this clonotype. The chain carries TRBV4-1 and TRBJ2-1, with 12 positions matching TRBD2. The CDR3 runs 16 residues. CDR1 and CDR2 from the germline V gene are MGHRA and YSYEKL. V was clipped by 7 bases and J by 10 bases; unmatched bases: 14. In DNA, the CDR3 is TGCGCCAGCAAGCCTAGCGGGAGGGCCGGGGTTCCAGAGCAGTTCTTC. It codes for CASKPSGRAGVPEQFF.

This clonotype came up a few times. The V gene is TRBV4-2, the J gene TRBJ1-6; possible D gene TRBD1, 5 bases. This CDR3 spans 15 amino acids. CDR1 is LGHNA, CDR2 YNFKEQ, per germline. V lost 4 bases and J lost 7, with 14 bases in between. CDR3 nucleotide sequence: TGTGCCAGCAGCCGGTCCGGGACGAAGAATTCACCCCTCCACTTT. Translated, it gives CASSRSGTKNSPLHF.

The chain recombines TRBV7-6 with TRBJ1-1; D gene uncertain. Germline CDR1 is SGHVS and CDR2 is FNYEAQ. Trimming took off 2 bases at V and 1 base at J, with 8 bases between the two ends. The CDR3 covers 14 residues. The CDR3 protein is CASSLQASNTEAFF. In nucleotides, the CDR3 is TGTGCCAGCAGCTTACAGGCGTCGAACACTGAAGCTTTCTTT.

This clonotype has a count of ten or more. The V and J genes are TRBV12-3 or TRBV12-4 and TRBJ2-7; D perhaps matches TRBD1 (6 bases). The CDR3 has 13 residues. V lost 3 bases and J 3 bases, leaving 9 bases between the germline ends. The CDR3 region is CASSLDSVYEQYF. The CDR3 DNA sequence: TGTGCCAGCAGTTTGGACAGTGTCTACGAGCAGTACTTC.

This clonotype was seen a few times. The J gene is TRBJ1-1, the V gene TRBV20-1; D is ambiguous. There are 11 residues in the CDR3. Trimming shortened V by 3 bases and J by 7 bases, and 9 bases separated the two germline ends. Looked up from germline, CDR1 is DFQATT and CDR2 is SNEGSKA (reference sequence). CDR3: CSASARFEAFF. The CDR3, as DNA: TGCAGTGCTAGTGCCAGATTTGAAGCTTTCTTT.

This rearrangement joins TRBV15 to TRBJ2-1; a possible D gene is TRBD2 (5 bases). With 5 bases removed from V and 0 bases from J, the gap between germline ends came to 29 bases. The germline V gene has CDR1 LNHNV and CDR2 YYDKDF (reference sequence). The CDR3 is 21 amino acids. CDR3 region: CATSGGSGPLRAFSSYNEQFF. The CDR3 nucleotides read TGTGCCACCAGCGGAGGATCCGGGCCGCTAAGGGCCTTTAGCTCCTACAATGAGCAGTTCTTC.

The sample holds a few counts of this clonotype. This sequence joins TRBV4-2 and TRBJ2-5; 11 bases match TRBD2. The CDR3 spans 14 residues. With V trimmed by 5 bases and J by 3 bases, 2 bases remained unmatched. Germline CDR1 and CDR2: LGHNA and YNFKEQ. In DNA, the CDR3 is TGTGCCAGCAGCTGGGGACTAGCGGAAGAGACCCAGTACTTC. Protein: CASSWGLAEETQYF.